Listed here is a single TCR beta chain. Its specificity is unknown. This entry is derived from a study of T cell responses to AZD1222 COVID-19 vaccine. Turning to the study itself: Pooled together were second doses at about 4 or about 12 weeks.

Only in-frame clones appear in the TCRdb table, and some are missing; sequencing was by immunoSEQ multiplex PCR. Of tens of thousands of clones listed, about 84% were seen once; the top ten hold about 3.1%. V was cut by 1 base and J by 5 bases, with 14 bases left in between. CDR3 length: 14 residues. CDR1 is GTSNPN, CDR2 SVGIG, per germline (reference sequence). Whole-study findings and limits: Most donors were white British, females outnumbered males, and clonal diversity was possibly underestimated. In all cases, repertoires were sampled only after the peak T cell response.

Here the sequenced sample was peripheral blood, taken on day 0 of AZD1222 vaccination. The receptor was isolated from an adult in good health. The chain couples TRBV30 to TRBJ1-2; D remains ambiguous. CDR3 protein: CAWSGSGSKYGYTF. In nucleotides, the CDR3 is TGTGCCTGGAGTGGGTCCGGGAGCAAATATGGCTACACCTTC. Full variable domain (remainder filled in from reference TRBV30 and TRBJ1-2): SQTIHQWPATLVQPVGSPLSLECTVEGTSNPNLYWYRQAAGRGLQLLFYSVGIGQISSEVPQNLSASRPQDRQFILSSKKLLLSDSGFYLCAWSGSGSKYGYTFGSGTRLTVV.